A selection of T cell receptor beta chains follows, all from one sample in a study of response to subunit inactivated influenza vaccine. TCRdb re-analysed the RT-PCR reads in MiXCR, keeping a single row per CDR3 protein. This sample has 150,000 to 200,000 distinct CDR3 sequences, with approximately 12% found just once. In addition, the sample was reused for a study of T cells expressing NK-cell markers.

The sequences come from CD8+ T cells sorted from PBMCs, collected approximately 13 days after vaccination. The source is a man in his fifties or sixties who received an inactivated influenza vaccine. The CDR3 runs from the conserved cysteine through the conserved F or W. A D gene is named only where the DNA matches it firmly. Only part of the rows carry a size: once, few, many, or a class if the clone is expanded.

clone size: NA
D gene: TRBD1
V gene: TRBV19
J gene: TRBJ2-1
CDR3 DNA: TGTGCCAGTACCTCCCCGACAGGGGGAGGTATCGGGCAGTTCTTC
CDR3 protein: CASTSPTGGGIGQFF

clone size: few
D gene: NA
V gene: TRBV3-1
J gene: TRBJ2-3
CDR3 DNA: TGTGCCAGCAGCCAAGATTTGGGATTCGGGACAGATACGCAGTATTTT
CDR3 protein: CASSQDLGFGTDTQYF

clone size: few
D gene: TRBD2
V gene: TRBV20-1
J gene: TRBJ2-7
CDR3 DNA: TGCAGTGCTAGTGATGTTAGCGGGATCTATTACGAGCAGTACTTC
CDR3 protein: CSASDVSGIYYEQYF

clone size: many
D gene: NA
V gene: TRBV7-2
J gene: TRBJ1-2
CDR3 DNA: TGTGCCAGCAGCTTAATAGCAGGGCCAGGGCCTAACTATGGCTACACCTTC
CDR3 protein: CASSLIAGPGPNYGYTF

clone size: few
D gene: NA
V gene: TRBV3-1
J gene: TRBJ1-5
CDR3 DNA: TGTGCCAGCAGGAGGCCGGGGGCCAATCAGCCCCAGCATTTT
CDR3 protein: CASRRPGANQPQHF

clone size: once
D gene: NA
V gene: TRBV7-9
J gene: TRBJ2-1
CDR3 DNA: TGTGCCAGCAGCTTACTGCTAGCGTGGGACAATGAGCAGTTCTTC
CDR3 protein: CASSLLLAWDNEQFF

clone size: NA
D gene: NA
V gene: TRBV5-1
J gene: TRBJ1-1
CDR3 DNA: TGCGCCAGCAGCGTCCTGGACAATAAGAACACTGAAGCTTTCTTT
CDR3 protein: CASSVLDNKNTEAFF

clone size: NA
D gene: NA
V gene: TRBV6-5
J gene: TRBJ2-3
CDR3 DNA: TGTGCCAGCAGTACCGATTGGGCTAGCACAGATACGCAGTATTTT
CDR3 protein: CASSTDWASTDTQYF

clone size: NA
D gene: TRBD1
V gene: TRBV6-5
J gene: TRBJ2-7
CDR3 DNA: TGTGCCAGCAGTTACTCCTTGCACAGGGGCTCCTACGAGCAGTACTTC
CDR3 protein: CASSYSLHRGSYEQYF

clone size: NA
D gene: TRBD2
V gene: TRBV28
J gene: TRBJ2-3
CDR3 DNA: TGTGCCAGCAGCCCCGGGACTAGCGGGAGGGCCTTAGATACGCAGTATTTT
CDR3 protein: CASSPGTSGRALDTQYF

clone size: NA
D gene: NA
V gene: TRBV12-3/TRBV12-4
J gene: TRBJ1-2
CDR3 DNA: TGTGCCAGCAGCCCCCAAGCTAACTATGGCTACACCTTC
CDR3 protein: CASSPQANYGYTF

clone size: few
D gene: TRBD2
V gene: TRBV7-2
J gene: TRBJ2-3
CDR3 DNA: TGTGCCAGCAGCACCACTAGCGGTGGCACAGATACGCAGTATTTT
CDR3 protein: CASSTTSGGTDTQYF

clone size: many
D gene: NA
V gene: TRBV12-3/TRBV12-4
J gene: TRBJ1-3
CDR3 DNA: TGTGCCAGCAGGAGGGTACCCGGGGACACCATATATTTT
CDR3 protein: CASRRVPGDTIYF

clone size: many
D gene: NA
V gene: TRBV20-1
J gene: TRBJ1-2
CDR3 DNA: TGCAGTGCTAGAGATACACAGGGACCCCACTATGGCTACACCTTC
CDR3 protein: CSARDTQGPHYGYTF

clone size: few
D gene: TRBD2
V gene: TRBV24-1
J gene: TRBJ2-3
CDR3 DNA: TGTGCCACCAGTGATTTCGGGGGGACAGATACGCAGTATTTT
CDR3 protein: CATSDFGGTDTQYF

clone size: many
D gene: NA
V gene: TRBV20-1
J gene: TRBJ2-7
CDR3 DNA: TGCAGTGCTAGATGGGGCCACGAGCAGTACTTC
CDR3 protein: CSARWGHEQYF

clone size: medium-sized
D gene: NA
V gene: TRBV10-3
J gene: TRBJ2-3
CDR3 DNA: TGTGCCATCAGTGAGTCAATACGGGCAGGGTCAAGCACAGATACGCAGTATTTT
CDR3 protein: CAISESIRAGSSTDTQYF

clone size: NA
D gene: NA
V gene: TRBV6-1
J gene: TRBJ2-7
CDR3 DNA: TGTGCCAGCAGTCTGGGGTTGGAGGGGGAGTACGAGCAGTACTTC
CDR3 protein: CASSLGLEGEYEQYF

clone size: NA
D gene: NA
V gene: TRBV27
J gene: TRBJ2-7
CDR3 DNA: TGTGCCAGCAGCATTTTTGGACCGAGCTCCTACGAGCAGTACTTC
CDR3 protein: CASSIFGPSSYEQYF

clone size: few
D gene: TRBD2
V gene: TRBV11-2
J gene: TRBJ2-7
CDR3 DNA: TGTGCCAGCAGCTCTAGCGGGGCAACCTCCTACGAGCAGTACTTC
CDR3 protein: CASSSSGATSYEQYF

clone size: few
D gene: NA
V gene: TRBV25-1
J gene: TRBJ2-7
CDR3 DNA: TGTGCCAGCAGTGAAGGAGGGAGCTCCTACGAGCAGTACTTC
CDR3 protein: CASSEGGSSYEQYF

clone size: many
D gene: TRBD1
V gene: TRBV3-1
J gene: TRBJ2-1
CDR3 DNA: TGTGCCAGCAGCCAAGATATTGGGGACAGGGCCTACAATGAGCAGTTCTTC
CDR3 protein: CASSQDIGDRAYNEQFF

clone size: few
D gene: TRBD2
V gene: TRBV24-1
J gene: TRBJ2-5
CDR3 DNA: TGTGCCACCAGTGACGGACTAGGGGAGACCCAGTACTTC
CDR3 protein: CATSDGLGETQYF

clone size: few
D gene: TRBD2
V gene: TRBV18
J gene: TRBJ2-1
CDR3 DNA: TGTGCCAGCTCACGGAGCGGGGACGCAGGGAATGAGCAGTTCTTC
CDR3 protein: CASSRSGDAGNEQFF

clone size: NA
D gene: NA
V gene: TRBV11-2
J gene: TRBJ2-3
CDR3 DNA: TGTGCCAGCAGCTTGTCGTATCGACCCAGTCTCGGTACGCAGTATTTT
CDR3 protein: CASSLSYRPSLGTQYF

clone size: NA
D gene: NA
V gene: TRBV21-1
J gene: TRBJ1-5
CDR3 DNA: TGTGCCAGCAGCAAAAGAGGGTTTCGGGATAGCAATCAGCCCCAGCATTTT
CDR3 protein: CASSKRGFRDSNQPQHF

clone size: many
D gene: TRBD2
V gene: TRBV3-1
J gene: TRBJ2-3
CDR3 DNA: TGTGCCAGCAGCTACCCGGGACTAGCGGGACCAGATACGCAGTATTTT
CDR3 protein: CASSYPGLAGPDTQYF

clone size: few
D gene: NA
V gene: TRBV6-1
J gene: TRBJ1-2
CDR3 DNA: TGTGCCAGCAGTCCCACGGTTGGGAGCTATGGCTACACCTTC
CDR3 protein: CASSPTVGSYGYTF

clone size: many
D gene: NA
V gene: TRBV11-2
J gene: TRBJ2-7
CDR3 DNA: TGTGCCAGCAGCTTAGCGGGGGGGGACAGTCCCTACGAGCAGTACTTC
CDR3 protein: CASSLAGGDSPYEQYF

clone size: few
D gene: NA
V gene: TRBV4-1
J gene: TRBJ2-7
CDR3 DNA: TGCGCCAGCAGCCAAAATCCGGGACGGTCCTACGAGCAGTACTTC
CDR3 protein: CASSQNPGRSYEQYF

clone size: NA
D gene: NA
V gene: TRBV9
J gene: TRBJ2-1
CDR3 DNA: TGTGCCAGCAGCGTAGCAGGGAGGAGTGAGCAGTTCTTC
CDR3 protein: CASSVAGRSEQFF

clone size: many
D gene: NA
V gene: TRBV29-1
J gene: TRBJ2-3
CDR3 DNA: TGCAGCGTCGAGTCGGGGAGAACAGATACGCAGTATTTT
CDR3 protein: CSVESGRTDTQYF

clone size: many
D gene: NA
V gene: TRBV20-1
J gene: TRBJ2-3
CDR3 DNA: TGCAGTGCTAGTTCCTACGACAGGCCCACAGATACGCAGTATTTT
CDR3 protein: CSASSYDRPTDTQYF

clone size: few
D gene: NA
V gene: TRBV9
J gene: TRBJ1-1
CDR3 DNA: TGTGCCAGCAGCGTAGGCGACTGGAACACTGAAGCTTTCTTT
CDR3 protein: CASSVGDWNTEAFF

clone size: NA
D gene: NA
V gene: TRBV7-9
J gene: TRBJ2-5
CDR3 DNA: TGTGCCAGCAGTTACTTAGCGGTGGGACAAGAGACCCAGTACTTC
CDR3 protein: CASSYLAVGQETQYF

clone size: many
D gene: NA
V gene: TRBV15
J gene: TRBJ2-1
CDR3 DNA: TGTGCCACCAGCCGACAGGGAGGTGGGGGGCCCCTATACAATGAGCAGTTCTTC
CDR3 protein: CATSRQGGGGPLYNEQFF

clone size: NA
D gene: TRBD1
V gene: TRBV6-1
J gene: TRBJ2-1
CDR3 DNA: TGTGCCAGCAGTGAGACGGGGACAGGGTACAATGAGCAGTTCTTC
CDR3 protein: CASSETGTGYNEQFF

clone size: once
D gene: NA
V gene: TRBV19
J gene: TRBJ2-2
CDR3 DNA: TGTGCCAGTAGTCTCGCAGGGAGTGGCACCGGGGAGCTGTTTTTT
CDR3 protein: CASSLAGSGTGELFF

clone size: NA
D gene: NA
V gene: TRBV15
J gene: TRBJ2-1
CDR3 DNA: TGTGCCACCAGCAGACCAAGGGGCAATGAGCAGTTCTTC
CDR3 protein: CATSRPRGNEQFF

clone size: many
D gene: NA
V gene: TRBV30
J gene: TRBJ1-3
CDR3 DNA: TGTGCCTGGAGTGTTCCAGAGAGGTGGAACACCATATATTTT
CDR3 protein: CAWSVPERWNTIYF

clone size: few
D gene: NA
V gene: TRBV11-2
J gene: TRBJ1-4
CDR3 DNA: TGTGCCAGCAGCTTAGGACGGGGCAGGGGTGAGGAAAAACTGTTTTTT
CDR3 protein: CASSLGRGRGEEKLFF

clone size: few
D gene: NA
V gene: TRBV4-1
J gene: TRBJ1-2
CDR3 DNA: TGCGCCAGCAGCCAAGATTACAGCTATGGCTACACCTTC
CDR3 protein: CASSQDYSYGYTF

clone size: few
D gene: NA
V gene: TRBV7-9
J gene: TRBJ2-7
CDR3 DNA: TGTGCCAGCAGCTTTGCAGGATCCGCCTACGAGCAGTACTTC
CDR3 protein: CASSFAGSAYEQYF

clone size: NA
D gene: TRBD1
V gene: TRBV28
J gene: TRBJ2-7
CDR3 DNA: TGTGCCAGCAGCCATACCGGGACAGACTATTCCTACGAGCAGTACTTC
CDR3 protein: CASSHTGTDYSYEQYF

clone size: few
D gene: TRBD2
V gene: TRBV4-1
J gene: TRBJ2-5
CDR3 DNA: TGCGCCAGCAGCCAAGCGGTTACTAGCGGGGGAAGAGCTGAGACCCAGTACTTC
CDR3 protein: CASSQAVTSGGRAETQYF

clone size: few
D gene: NA
V gene: TRBV7-2
J gene: TRBJ2-7
CDR3 DNA: TGTGCCAGCAGCCCAGGGGCAGGGGCTTACTACGAGCAGTACTTC
CDR3 protein: CASSPGAGAYYEQYF

clone size: few
D gene: TRBD2
V gene: TRBV20-1
J gene: TRBJ2-5
CDR3 DNA: TGCAGTGCTAGAGATCAAGGTCGAGCGGGACACCAAGAGACCCAGTACTTC
CDR3 protein: CSARDQGRAGHQETQYF

clone size: NA
D gene: TRBD1
V gene: TRBV4-3
J gene: TRBJ2-3
CDR3 DNA: TGCGCCAGCAGCCAAGGACAGGGCCCGTTGGCTACGCAGTATTTT
CDR3 protein: CASSQGQGPLATQYF

clone size: few
D gene: TRBD2
V gene: TRBV13
J gene: TRBJ2-7
CDR3 DNA: TGTGCCAGCAGCGACAGCACTAGCGGAAACGAGCAGTACTTC
CDR3 protein: CASSDSTSGNEQYF

clone size: many
D gene: NA
V gene: TRBV9
J gene: TRBJ1-4
CDR3 DNA: TGTGCCAGCAGCATGTCCAATGAAAAACTGTTTTTT
CDR3 protein: CASSMSNEKLFF

clone size: NA
D gene: NA
V gene: TRBV4-3
J gene: TRBJ2-7
CDR3 DNA: TGCGCCAGCGGGGGGACAACGAGCGACGAGCAGTACTTC
CDR3 protein: CASGGTTSDEQYF

clone size: many
D gene: TRBD1
V gene: TRBV10-2
J gene: TRBJ1-4
CDR3 DNA: TGCGCCAGCAACCAGGGGGCGGGAGATGAAAAACTGTTTTTT
CDR3 protein: CASNQGAGDEKLFF

clone size: NA
D gene: TRBD2
V gene: TRBV12-3/TRBV12-4
J gene: TRBJ2-5
CDR3 DNA: TGTGCCAGCAGCCCAGCGGGGGGCGCCCAAGAGACCCAGTACTTC
CDR3 protein: CASSPAGGAQETQYF

clone size: NA
D gene: NA
V gene: TRBV30
J gene: TRBJ2-7
CDR3 DNA: TGTGCCTGGAGTGTAACCTGGAGGGGCGAGCAGTACTTC
CDR3 protein: CAWSVTWRGEQYF

clone size: many
D gene: NA
V gene: TRBV9
J gene: TRBJ2-1
CDR3 DNA: TGTGCCAGCAGTGCCGCGCGGGACCCCTACAATGAGCAGTTCTTC
CDR3 protein: CASSAARDPYNEQFF

clone size: NA
D gene: NA
V gene: TRBV20-1
J gene: TRBJ2-6
CDR3 DNA: TGCAGTTATTCTGGGGCCAACGTCCTGACTTTC
CDR3 protein: CSYSGANVLTF

clone size: NA
D gene: NA
V gene: TRBV18
J gene: TRBJ1-1
CDR3 DNA: TGTGCCAGCTCACCGGGCCCGGGTGTGACTGAAGCTTTCTTT
CDR3 protein: CASSPGPGVTEAFF

clone size: NA
D gene: NA
V gene: TRBV28
J gene: TRBJ2-6
CDR3 DNA: TGTGCCAGCAGTCCCGGACATTCCACATCAGGGGCCAACGTCCTGACTTTC
CDR3 protein: CASSPGHSTSGANVLTF

clone size: NA
D gene: NA
V gene: TRBV6-5
J gene: TRBJ2-3
CDR3 DNA: TGTGCCAGCAGTTATCGGACTAGCACAGATACGCAGTATTTT
CDR3 protein: CASSYRTSTDTQYF

clone size: few
D gene: NA
V gene: TRBV2
J gene: TRBJ2-7
CDR3 DNA: TGTGCCAGCAGTGAAGAGAGGACAATCTCCTACGAGCAGTACTTC
CDR3 protein: CASSEERTISYEQYF